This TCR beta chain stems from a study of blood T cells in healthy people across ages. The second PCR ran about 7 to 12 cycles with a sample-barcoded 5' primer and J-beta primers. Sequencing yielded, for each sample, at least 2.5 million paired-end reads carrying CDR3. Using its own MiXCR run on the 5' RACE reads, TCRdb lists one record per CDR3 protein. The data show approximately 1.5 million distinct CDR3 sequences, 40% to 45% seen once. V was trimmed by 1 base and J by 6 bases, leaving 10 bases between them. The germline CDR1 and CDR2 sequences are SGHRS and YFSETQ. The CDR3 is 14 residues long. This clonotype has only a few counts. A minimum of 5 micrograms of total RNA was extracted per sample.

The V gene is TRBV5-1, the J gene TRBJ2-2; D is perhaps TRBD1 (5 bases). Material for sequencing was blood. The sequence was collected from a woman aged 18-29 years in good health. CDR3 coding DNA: TGCGCCAGCAGCTTGCAGGGAAGGTCCGGGGAGCTGTTTTTT. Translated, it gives CASSLQGRSGELFF.